Below, 10 T cell receptor beta chains from the same sample are listed, as sequenced in a study of T-cell memory formation after mild COVID-19 (dated by TCRdb to about 2021). Receptor amplification or capture employed 5' RACE. The instrument was an Illumina NovaSeq 6000. The public reads were run again by TCRdb, first through fastp at Q25 and then through MiXCR, and only productive beta chains were kept. Under each unique CDR3 protein, matching rows form one entry showing the most common genes and DNA. Across this sample there are around 300,000 distinct CDR3 sequences, with around 17% seen only once. The leading ten clones occupy more than 20% of the sample. The source material was PBMCs or a T cell subset sorted from them (not recorded which). The receptors stem from a man younger than 35 who had mild COVID-19 (a few samples of this study predate the infection). The sample titles of this study are shuffled in the database, so cell type and time point are left out; the donor was told from shared clones.

This clonotype was recorded a few times. This chain uses TRBV2 with TRBJ1-5; D not resolved. This CDR3 region has 13 residues. The V and J ends lost 6 bases and 0 bases respectively, with 6 bases between them. Per germline, CDR1 SNHLY and CDR2 FYNNEI. In DNA, the CDR3 is TGTGCCAGCAGGACATATAGCAATCAGCCCCAGCATTTT. Residues: CASRTYSNQPQHF.

This clonotype has only a few counts. The rearrangement links TRBV20-1 to TRBJ1-3, with 7 bases lining up with TRBD1. J lost 8 bases, V lost 0 bases, and 7 bases had no gene match. The CDR3 has 14 residues. CDR1 DFQATT and CDR2 SNEGSKA come from the germline V gene (reference sequence). The CDR3, as DNA: TGCAGTGCTAGAGATCAAGAAGGGGGCCACACCATATATTTT. It specifies CSARDQEGGHTIYF.

This clonotype was seen a handful of times. The V call is TRBV20-1, the J call TRBJ2-3, with 7 positions matching TRBD1. The CDR3 sequence is 14 residues long. Germline CDR1 is DFQATT and CDR2 is SNEGSKA (reference sequence). Losses at the gene ends were 3 bases for V and 4 bases for J; bases not matched to a gene: 7. The CDR3 loop is CSARDRLSPDTQYF. CDR3 sequence (DNA): TGCAGTGCTAGGGACAGGCTTTCGCCAGATACGCAGTATTTT.

This clonotype has only a few counts. The chain employs TRBV27 and TRBJ2-7, with unresolved D. The CDR3 sequence is 10 residues long. Germline V lookup: CDR1 MNHEY, CDR2 SMNVEV (reference sequence). Trimming removed 9 bases from V and 3 bases from J, with 6 bases in between. The CDR3 is CARALYEQYF. The CDR3 coding sequence is TGTGCCAGGGCCCTCTACGAGCAGTACTTC.

The gene calls are TRBV6-1 and TRBJ2-7; D gene ambiguous. CDR1 is MNHNS and CDR2 is SASEGT in the germline V gene. The CDR3 is 13 amino acids. Between the trimmed V and J ends, which lost 6 bases and 3 bases, there was a span of 12 bases. CDR3 DNA sequence: TGTGCCAGCAGGTCGGCCGGTCTCTACGAGCAGTACTTC. Translated, it gives CASRSAGLYEQYF.

This rearrangement joins TRBV5-1 to TRBJ2-6, with D uncertain. Germline V gene data show CDR1 as SGHRS and CDR2 as YFSETQ. The V end was cut by 4 bases, the J end by 0 bases, with 5 bases between. The CDR3 is 14 amino acids. The CDR3 region is CASSDGSGANVLTF. CDR3 nucleotide sequence: TGCGCCAGCAGCGACGGCTCTGGGGCCAACGTCCTGACTTTC.

This clonotype was found a few times. The V call is TRBV4-3, the J call TRBJ1-1; D is possibly TRBD1 (6 bases). The CDR3 is made up of 15 amino acids. Deletions cut 1 base from V and 6 bases from J, with 15 bases between. Germline V lookup: CDR1 LGHNA, CDR2 YSLEER. CDR3 sequence reads: CASSQALVRGSEAFF. The CDR3 coding sequence is TGCGCCAGCAGCCAAGCGTTAGTCAGGGGTTCTGAAGCTTTCTTT.

The V gene is TRBV2, the J gene TRBJ1-5, with 7 positions matching TRBD1. The germline V gene has CDR1 SNHLY and CDR2 FYNNEI. The CDR3 sequence is 12 residues long. The J segment lost 2 bases and the V segment lost 8 bases, leaving 0 bases of the junction unmatched. CDR3 in amino acids: CASGQGNQPQHF. CDR3 in DNA: TGTGCCAGCGGACAGGGCAATCAGCCCCAGCATTTT.

The V call is TRBV5-6, the J call TRBJ2-7; perhaps TRBD1 as D (5 bases). V dropped 4 bases and J dropped 3 bases, with 17 bases sitting between them. This CDR3 is 15 amino acids long. Germline CDR1 reads SGHDT; CDR2 reads YYEEEE. The CDR3 nucleotides are TGTGCCAGCAGCCGGAACAGGAACCCTGTCTACGAGCAGTACTTC. Translating gives CASSRNRNPVYEQYF.

This chain joins TRBV5-1 and TRBJ2-2, with a weak D call TRBD1 (6 bases). The germline gives CDR1 SGHRS, CDR2 YFSETQ. Trimming left V 0 bases short and J 1 base short, with 10 bases between. The CDR3 length is 16 residues. CDR3 sequence: CASSLVTGLNTGELFF. CDR3 in DNA: TGCGCCAGCAGCTTGGTAACAGGGCTGAACACCGGGGAGCTGTTTTTT.